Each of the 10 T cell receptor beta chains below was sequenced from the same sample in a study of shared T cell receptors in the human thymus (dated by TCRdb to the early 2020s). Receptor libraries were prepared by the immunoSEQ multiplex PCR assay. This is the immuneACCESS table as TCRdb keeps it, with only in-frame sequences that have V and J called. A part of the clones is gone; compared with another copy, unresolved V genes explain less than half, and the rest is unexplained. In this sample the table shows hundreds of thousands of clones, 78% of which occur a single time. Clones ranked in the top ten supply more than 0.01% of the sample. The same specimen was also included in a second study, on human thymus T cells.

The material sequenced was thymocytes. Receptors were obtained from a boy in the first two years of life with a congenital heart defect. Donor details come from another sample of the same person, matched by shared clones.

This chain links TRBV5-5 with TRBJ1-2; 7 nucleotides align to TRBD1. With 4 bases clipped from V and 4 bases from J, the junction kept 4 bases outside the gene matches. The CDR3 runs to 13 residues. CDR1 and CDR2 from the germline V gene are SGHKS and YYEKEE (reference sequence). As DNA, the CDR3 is TGTGCCAGCAGCCTACGGACAGGCTATGGCTACACCTTC. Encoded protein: CASSLRTGYGYTF.

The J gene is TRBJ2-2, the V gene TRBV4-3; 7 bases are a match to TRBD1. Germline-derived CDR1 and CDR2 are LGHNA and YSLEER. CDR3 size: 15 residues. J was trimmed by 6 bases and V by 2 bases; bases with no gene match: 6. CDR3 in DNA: TGCGCCAGCAGCCAACCCGGACAGGCCCCCGGGGAGCTGTTTTTT. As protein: CASSQPGQAPGELFF.

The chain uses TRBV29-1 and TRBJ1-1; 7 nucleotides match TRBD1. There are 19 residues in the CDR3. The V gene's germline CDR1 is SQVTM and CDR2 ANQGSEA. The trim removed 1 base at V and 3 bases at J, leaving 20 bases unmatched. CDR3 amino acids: CSVEVRPRGSFQVDTEAFF. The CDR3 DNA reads TGCAGCGTTGAAGTGCGGCCCAGGGGGTCTTTTCAAGTGGACACTGAAGCTTTCTTT.

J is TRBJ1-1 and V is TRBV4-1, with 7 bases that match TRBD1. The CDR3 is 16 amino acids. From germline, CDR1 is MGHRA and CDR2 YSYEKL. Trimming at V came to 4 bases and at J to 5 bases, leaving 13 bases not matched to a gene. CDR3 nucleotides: TGCGCCAGCAGCCCTCTTTCGTTACCAGGGGGAACTGAAGCTTTCTTT. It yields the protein CASSPLSLPGGTEAFF.

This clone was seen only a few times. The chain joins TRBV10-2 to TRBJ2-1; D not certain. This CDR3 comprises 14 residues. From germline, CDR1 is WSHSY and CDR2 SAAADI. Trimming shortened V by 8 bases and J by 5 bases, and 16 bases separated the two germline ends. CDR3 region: CASGPWSPHNEQFF. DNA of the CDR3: TGCGCCAGCGGCCCATGGAGCCCCCACAATGAGCAGTTCTTC.

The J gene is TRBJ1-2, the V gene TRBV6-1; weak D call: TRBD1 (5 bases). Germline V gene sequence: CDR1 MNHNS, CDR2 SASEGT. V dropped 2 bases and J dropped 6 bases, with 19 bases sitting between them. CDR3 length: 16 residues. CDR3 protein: CASSENVGSGGDGYTF. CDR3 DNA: TGTGCCAGCAGTGAAAATGTTGGGTCGGGAGGGGATGGCTACACCTTC.

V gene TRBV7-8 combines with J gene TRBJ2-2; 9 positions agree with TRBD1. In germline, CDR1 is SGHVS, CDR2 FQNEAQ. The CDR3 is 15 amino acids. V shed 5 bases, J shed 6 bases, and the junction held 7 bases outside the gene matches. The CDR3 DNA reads TGTGCCAGCAGCCCGTCACAGGGGGCTCCCGGGGAGCTGTTTTTT. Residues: CASSPSQGAPGELFF.

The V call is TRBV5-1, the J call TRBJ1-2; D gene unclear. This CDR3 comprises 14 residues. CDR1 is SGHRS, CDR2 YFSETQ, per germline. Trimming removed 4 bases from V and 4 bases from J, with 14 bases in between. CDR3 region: CASSPGDRLYGYTF. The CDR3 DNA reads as TGCGCCAGCAGCCCGGGAGACCGCCTCTATGGCTACACCTTC.

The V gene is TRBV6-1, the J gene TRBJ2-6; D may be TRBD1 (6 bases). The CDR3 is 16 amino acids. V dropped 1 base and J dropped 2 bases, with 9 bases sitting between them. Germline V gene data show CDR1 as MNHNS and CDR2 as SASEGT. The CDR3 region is CASSEGGQPGANVLTF. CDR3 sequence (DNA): TGTGCCAGCAGTGAAGGGGGGCAGCCTGGGGCCAACGTCCTGACTTTC.

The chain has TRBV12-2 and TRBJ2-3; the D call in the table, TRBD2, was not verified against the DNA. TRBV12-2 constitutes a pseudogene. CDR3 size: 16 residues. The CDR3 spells CASRFTGTSDTDTQYF. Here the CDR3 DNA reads TGTGCAAGTCGCTTTACCGGGACTAGCGACACAGATACGCAGTATTTT.